This T cell receptor beta chain stems from a study of CD4+ T cells in melanoma. J lost 3 bases, V lost 8 bases, and 5 bases had no gene match. Germline loops: CDR1 LNHDA, CDR2 SQIVND (reference sequence). The CDR3 runs to 13 residues. Repertoires were generated with immunoSEQ multiplex PCR, while TCRdb's copy carries only in-frame clones and drops some. The data hold 18,000 or so clones, with 80% to 90% observed a single time. The TCR originated in a human donor with melanoma. The sequenced material came from cells from a culture (not recorded whether cultured in vitro). V and J are TRBV19 and TRBJ1-2; 8 bases agree with TRBD1. CDR3 in DNA: TGTGCCAGTCAGCCAGGGGGCGACTATGGCTACACCTTC. Protein product: CASQPGGDYGYTF.